This T cell receptor (beta chain) emerged from a study of cytotoxic CD8 clonotypes in ibrutinib-treated CLL. Study details: Response samples came after a median approximately twelve months of treatment, range 6 to 36.

Study outcomes and limitations: Public clonotypes (which were uncommon) either contracted or remained stable on treatment. Clonality measured at baseline exceeded age-matched healthy donors, tracking circulating CD8+ T-cell counts. A difference in sampling times existed between sustained-remission and progressing patients.

Generated by immunoSEQ multiplex PCR, the TCRdb table keeps only in-frame clones and is missing some. The profile covers 150,000 or so clones, with 70% to 90% appearing a single time and approximately 2% taken by the ten largest. Worth noting for this clone: Antigen specificity is unknown.

CDR3 length equals 14 residues. The germline V gene encodes CDR1 SGHRS and CDR2 YFSETQ. Trimming pared 3 bases from V and 5 bases from J, leaving 14 bases between. This rearrangement joins TRBV5-1 to TRBJ1-2, with D possibly matching TRBD1 (6 bases). The sequence derives from a human donor with chronic lymphocytic leukemia. Sequenced material: PBMCs, taken after 24 months of ibrutinib treatment. The CDR3 is CASSSGQHLYGYTF. The CDR3 coding sequence is TGCGCCAGCAGCTCTGGACAGCACTTATATGGCTACACCTTC.